These 9 T cell receptor beta chains originate from one sample sequenced in a study of T-cell memory formation after mild COVID-19. From the 5' RACE reads, TCRdb called clonotypes with MiXCR, one entry per CDR3 protein. The sample contains roughly 130,000 distinct CDR3 sequences, over 15% of which appear only once. The sequencing sample was made of PBMCs or a T cell subset sorted from them (not recorded which). The receptors shown here come from a man aged 18 to 35 who had mild COVID-19 (a few samples of this study predate the infection). Cell type and time point are not known.

Only a few counts were recorded for this clonotype. The J gene is TRBJ1-2, the V gene TRBV20-1, with 10 bases fitting TRBD1. The CDR3 loop spans 15 amino acids. V shed 6 bases and J 3 bases; nucleotides not matched to a gene: 10. The germline V gene has CDR1 DFQATT and CDR2 SNEGSKA (reference sequence). CDR3: CSALGDRGQYYGYTF. CDR3 nucleotides: TGCAGTGCCTTAGGGGACAGGGGTCAATACTATGGCTACACCTTC.

The sample holds a few counts of this clonotype. This sequence joins TRBV7-6 and TRBJ2-7; weak D call: TRBD2 (7 bases). CDR1 and CDR2 (germline): SGHVS, FNYEAQ. This CDR3 is 15 amino acids long. V lost 1 base and J 2 bases, leaving 12 bases between the germline ends. CDR3 coding DNA: TGTGCCAGCAGCTTAGGGCGGGGGCTGGCCTACGAGCAGTACGTC. Encoded protein: CASSLGRGLAYEQYV.

V gene TRBV5-1 combines with J gene TRBJ2-1, with D perhaps TRBD2 (6 bases). This CDR3 has 15 amino acids. CDR1 and CDR2 from the germline V gene are SGHRS and YFSETQ. Deletions cut 0 bases from V and 2 bases from J, with 9 bases between. CDR3 in amino acids: CASSLETGAYNEQFF. DNA for the CDR3: TGCGCCAGCAGCTTGGAAACGGGGGCCTACAATGAGCAGTTCTTC.

V gene TRBV6-6 combines with J gene TRBJ1-1; D is undetermined. The germline V gene encodes CDR1 MNHNY and CDR2 SVGAGI (reference sequence). The CDR3 has 14 amino acids. Trimming left V 0 bases short and J 8 bases short, with 13 bases between. CDR3 region: CASSYSGVGWEAFF. Here the CDR3 DNA reads TGTGCCAGCAGTTACTCCGGGGTGGGCTGGGAAGCTTTCTTT.

Many counts were recorded for this clonotype. This rearrangement joins TRBV15 to TRBJ2-5, with 10 nucleotides matching TRBD1. The CDR3 contains 17 residues. Germline loops: CDR1 LNHNV, CDR2 YYDKDF (reference sequence). V was pared by 0 bases and J by 5 bases, with 9 bases of the junction left unmatched. CDR3 region: CATSRDYPGTGDETQYF. CDR3 bases: TGTGCCACCAGCAGAGATTATCCCGGGACAGGGGATGAGACCCAGTACTTC.

The chain has TRBV18 and TRBJ2-6; D gene unclear. CDR3 length: 13 amino acids. V lost 5 bases, J lost 2 bases, and 4 bases lay in between. CDR1 KGHSH and CDR2 LQKENI come from the germline V gene. The CDR3 spells CASSTTGANVLTF. CDR3 DNA: TGTGCCAGCTCAACAACTGGGGCCAACGTCCTGACTTTC. Filled out from reference TRBV18 and TRBJ2-6, the complete variable domain reads NAGVMQNPRHLVRRRGQEARLRCSPMKGHSHVYWYRQLPEEGLKFMVYLQKENIIDESGMPKERFSAEFPKEGPSILRIQQVVRGDSAAYFCASSTTGANVLTFGAGSRLTVL.

This clonotype was picked up a small number of times. A junction end diverges from the germline sequence, so it may reflect a read error. This sequence joins TRBV30 and TRBJ2-5; the D is unclear. This CDR3 is built from 13 residues. Germline V gene sequence: CDR1 GTSNPN, CDR2 SVGIG (reference sequence). The CDR3 nucleotides are TGTGCCTGGAGTGTACTCTCCCAAGGGACCCAGTACTTC. This gives the protein CAWSVLSQGTQYF.

This clonotype was counted many times. The chain combines TRBV4-3 with TRBJ2-3; D is perhaps TRBD2 (5 bases). CDR1 and CDR2 from the germline V gene are LGHNA and YSLEER. The CDR3 has 14 residues. V lost 0 bases to trimming and J lost 3 bases, with 7 bases between them. In DNA, the CDR3 is TGCGCCAGCAGCCAAGAACTAGAAACAGATACGCAGTATTTT. Protein: CASSQELETDTQYF.

The rearrangement joins TRBV20-1 to TRBJ1-2, with D tentatively TRBD1 (6 bases). CDR3 length equals 15 residues. Per germline, CDR1 DFQATT and CDR2 SNEGSKA (reference sequence). V lost 0 bases and J lost 8, with 19 bases in between. Here the CDR3 DNA reads TGCAGTGCTAGAGATCGGAGAGCAGGGGAATGGGGCTACACCTTC. It is translated as CSARDRRAGEWGYTF.